Sequencing of this T cell receptor (beta chain) was carried out in a study of Graves' ophthalmopathy and Graves' hyperthyroidism. Study summary: Peripheral blood was gathered at first diagnosis, ahead of any treatment whatsoever. Study outcomes and limitations: Sensitivity reached 87.88% and specificity 75% to 82% for a 13-signature model separating ophthalmopathy from stable hyperthyroidism.

TCR beta CDR3 amplification used RNA transcripts. HTBI primers were used in a first-round RT-PCR, which preceded a second-round multiplex PCR. A single record per CDR3 protein comes from TCRdb applying MiXCR to the multiplex PCR reads. The repertoire has about 410,000 distinct CDR3 sequences, approximately 20% of them found once; the top ten carry roughly 1.4%. The length of the CDR3 is 16 residues. Per germline, CDR1 DFQATT and CDR2 SNEGSKA (reference sequence). V lost 0 bases and J 1 base, leaving 15 bases between the germline ends. Thyroid ultrasound, orbital computed tomography, TRAb, serum thyroxine and clinical symptoms formed the basis of diagnosis. This clonotype was detected many times. The antigen is not known.

J is TRBJ1-1 and V is TRBV20-1, with D perhaps TRBD1 (5 bases). Input material: peripheral blood. The sequence was obtained from a woman aged 18-35 years with Graves' ophthalmopathy. The CDR3 loop reads CSARDHSRAANTEAFF. DNA for the CDR3: TGCAGTGCTAGAGACCATTCCAGGGCCGCGAACACTGAAGCTTTCTTT.